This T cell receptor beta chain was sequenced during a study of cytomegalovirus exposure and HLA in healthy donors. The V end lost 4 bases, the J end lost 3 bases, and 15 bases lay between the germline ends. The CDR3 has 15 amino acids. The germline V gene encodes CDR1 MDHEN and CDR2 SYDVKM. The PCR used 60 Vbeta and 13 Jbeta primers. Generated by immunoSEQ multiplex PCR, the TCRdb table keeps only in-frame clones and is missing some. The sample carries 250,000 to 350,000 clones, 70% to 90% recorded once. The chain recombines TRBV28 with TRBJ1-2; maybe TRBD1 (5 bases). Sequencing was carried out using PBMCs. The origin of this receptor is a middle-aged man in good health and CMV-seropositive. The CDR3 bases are TGTGCCAGCAGTTCCCCGGGGGTAGAGGACTATGGCTACACCTTC. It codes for CASSSPGVEDYGYTF.